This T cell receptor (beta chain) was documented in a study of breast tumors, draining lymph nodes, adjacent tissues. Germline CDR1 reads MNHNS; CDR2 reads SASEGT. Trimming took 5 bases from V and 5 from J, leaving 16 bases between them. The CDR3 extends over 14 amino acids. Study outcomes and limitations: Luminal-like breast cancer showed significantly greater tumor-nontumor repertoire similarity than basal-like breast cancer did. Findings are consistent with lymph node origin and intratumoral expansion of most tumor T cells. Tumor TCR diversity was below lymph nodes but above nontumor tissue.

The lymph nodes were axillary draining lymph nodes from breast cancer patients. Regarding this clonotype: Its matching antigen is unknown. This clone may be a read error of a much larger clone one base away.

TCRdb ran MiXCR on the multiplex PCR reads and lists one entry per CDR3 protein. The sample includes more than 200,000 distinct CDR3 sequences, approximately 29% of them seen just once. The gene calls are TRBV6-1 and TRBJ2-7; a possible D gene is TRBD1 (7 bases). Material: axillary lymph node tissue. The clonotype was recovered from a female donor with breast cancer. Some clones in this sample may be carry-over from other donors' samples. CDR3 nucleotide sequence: TGTGCCAGCAGTCTTCAGGGGGGAAAGAACGAGCAGTACTTC. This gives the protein CASSLQGGKNEQYF.